This T cell receptor (beta chain) was sequenced for a study of PD-1 blockade in classical Hodgkin lymphoma. Some clones are missing from TCRdb's copy, which holds only in-frame ones; the method was immunoSEQ multiplex PCR. The sample carries tens of thousands of clones, roughly 78% recorded once. Whole-study findings and limits: Excluded were patients who started nivolumab under 1 year after ASCT, a group that had lower diversity. CD4+ TCR diversity climbed significantly by C4D1, unlike CD8+ TCR diversity.

The V end lost 0 bases, the J end lost 0 bases, and 7 bases lay between the germline ends. The CDR3 has 15 residues. Per germline, CDR1 SGHRS and CDR2 YFSETQ. The time point was: cycle 4 day 1 (C4D1), after 6 weeks of nivolumab. All the patients suffered relapse after autologous stem cell transplantation, and brentuximab vedotin exposure differed. Best responses included complete response and partial response; otherwise, the best response was progressive disease. This clone came up a few times. Its antigen is still unknown. This sequence joins TRBV5-1 and TRBJ1-3; D uncertain. This clonotype was obtained from a human donor with classical Hodgkin lymphoma. The sample in question was peripheral blood mononuclear cells (PBMCs), obtained before the fourth cycle of nivolumab. CDR3 DNA: TGCGCCAGCAGCTTGGACCGTAGCTCTGGAAACACCATATATTTT. The encoded protein is CASSLDRSSGNTIYF.